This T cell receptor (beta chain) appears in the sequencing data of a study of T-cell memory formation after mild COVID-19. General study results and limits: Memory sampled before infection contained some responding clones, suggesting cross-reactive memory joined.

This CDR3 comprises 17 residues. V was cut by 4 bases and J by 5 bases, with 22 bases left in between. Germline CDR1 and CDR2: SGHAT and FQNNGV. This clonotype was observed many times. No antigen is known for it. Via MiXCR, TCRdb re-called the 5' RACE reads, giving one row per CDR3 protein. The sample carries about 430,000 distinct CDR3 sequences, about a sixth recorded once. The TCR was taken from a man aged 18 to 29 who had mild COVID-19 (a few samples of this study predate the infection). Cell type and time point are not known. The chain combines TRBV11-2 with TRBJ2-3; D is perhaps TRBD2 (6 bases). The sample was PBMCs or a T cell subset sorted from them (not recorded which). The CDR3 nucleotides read TGTGCCAGCAGCTCTCTGGGACTGGGGATGAGAGGAGATACGCAGTATTTT. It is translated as CASSSLGLGMRGDTQYF.